This T cell receptor beta chain was documented in a study of cytomegalovirus exposure and HLA in healthy donors. The table lists this clone with a few counts. What it recognizes is unknown. Repertoires were generated with immunoSEQ multiplex PCR, while TCRdb's copy carries only in-frame clones and drops some. The sample holds 55,000 to 85,000 clones, less than 95% seen once. Study-wide results and caveats: Altogether, 160 or so TCR beta chains were recorded as cytomegalovirus-associated. Clusters of TCRs from the first cohort tended to co-occur in the approximately 130 validation repertoires (as a later analysis found). Some public TCRs appeared in many individuals, while most sequences were rare.

V lost 0 bases and J lost 3; bases outside the gene matches: 2. The CDR3 extends over 16 amino acids. Germline lookup yields CDR1 MRHNA and CDR2 SNTAGT. This sequence was found in a woman younger than 30 in good health and CMV-seronegative. Input material: PBMCs. V gene TRBV6-4 combines with J gene TRBJ2-3, with 11 nucleotides matching TRBD2. The DNA for the CDR3 is TGTGCCAGCAGTGACTCGTCTAGCGGGGGGACAGATACGCAGTATTTT. Translated: CASSDSSSGGTDTQYF.